These 4 T cell receptor beta chains were all obtained from the same sample, sequenced in a study of blood T cell repertoires in COVID-19. Measured with immunoSEQ multiplex PCR; TCRdb has only the in-frame clones, and not every one. This sample has about 64,000 clones, with approximately 83% found just once. Sequencing was done on a sample of peripheral blood. Every receptor here comes from a man aged 35-49 years with acute or convalescent COVID-19.

The rearrangement joins TRBV28 to TRBJ1-2; possibly TRBD1 for D (6 bases). Germline V gene lookup returns CDR1 MDHEN and CDR2 SYDVKM. CDR3 length equals 15 residues. Trimming removed 6 bases at V and 4 bases at J, with 18 bases between. The CDR3 protein is CASSPSGQGIYGYTF. CDR3 sequence (DNA): TGTGCCAGCAGCCCGTCGGGGCAGGGGATCTATGGCTACACCTTC.

V and J are TRBV11-3 and TRBJ2-5; TRBD2 matches 7 bases. The length of the CDR3 is 15 residues. J lost 3 bases, V lost 1 base, and 5 bases had no gene match. Germline CDR1 is SGHNT and CDR2 is YENEEA. DNA for the CDR3: TGTGCCAGCAGCTTAGTTCTAGCGGTGGAAGAGACCCAGTACTTC. Encoded protein: CASSLVLAVEETQYF.

This clone appeared a single time. The CDR3: CASSPRAGTQYF. CDR3 DNA sequence: TGTGCCAGCAGCCCGAGGGCGGGGACCCAGTACTTC. The chain combines TRBV7-2 with TRBJ2-5, with D perhaps matching TRBD2 (5 bases). Germline CDR1 and CDR2: SGHTA and FQGNSA. With 5 bases removed from V and 7 bases from J, the gap between germline ends came to 11 bases. The CDR3 extends over 12 amino acids. Full variable domain (remainder filled in from reference TRBV7-2 and TRBJ2-5): GAGVSQSPSNKVTEKGKDVELRCDPISGHTALYWYRQSLGQGLEFLIYFQGNSAPDKSGLPSDRFSAERTGGSVSTLTIQRTQQEDSAVYLCASSPRAGTQYFGPGTRLLVL.

The rearrangement links TRBV6-5 to TRBJ2-6; tentatively, D is TRBD2 (5 bases). From germline, CDR1 is MNHEY and CDR2 SVGAGI. The V and J ends lost 8 bases and 4 bases respectively, with 12 bases between them. The CDR3 consists of 14 residues. CDR3 region: CASSPREGANVLTF. DNA for the CDR3: TGTGCCAGCTCCCCACGGGAAGGGGCCAACGTCCTGACTTTC.